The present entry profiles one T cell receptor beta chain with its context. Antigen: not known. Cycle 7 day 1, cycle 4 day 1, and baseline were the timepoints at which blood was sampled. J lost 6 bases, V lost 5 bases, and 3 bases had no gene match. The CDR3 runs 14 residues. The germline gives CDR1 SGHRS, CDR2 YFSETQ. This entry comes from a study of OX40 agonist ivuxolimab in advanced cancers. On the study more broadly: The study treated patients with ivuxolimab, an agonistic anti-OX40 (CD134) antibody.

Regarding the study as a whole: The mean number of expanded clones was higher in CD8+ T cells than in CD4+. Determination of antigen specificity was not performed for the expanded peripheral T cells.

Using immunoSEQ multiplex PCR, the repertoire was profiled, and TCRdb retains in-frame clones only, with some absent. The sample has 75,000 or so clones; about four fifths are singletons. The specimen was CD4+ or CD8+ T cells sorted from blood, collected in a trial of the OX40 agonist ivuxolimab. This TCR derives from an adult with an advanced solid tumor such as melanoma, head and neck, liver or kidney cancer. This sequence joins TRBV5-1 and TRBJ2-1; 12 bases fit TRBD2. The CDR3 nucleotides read TGCGCCAGCAGTGAACTAGCGGGAGGCAATGAGCAGTTCTTC. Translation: CASSELAGGNEQFF.